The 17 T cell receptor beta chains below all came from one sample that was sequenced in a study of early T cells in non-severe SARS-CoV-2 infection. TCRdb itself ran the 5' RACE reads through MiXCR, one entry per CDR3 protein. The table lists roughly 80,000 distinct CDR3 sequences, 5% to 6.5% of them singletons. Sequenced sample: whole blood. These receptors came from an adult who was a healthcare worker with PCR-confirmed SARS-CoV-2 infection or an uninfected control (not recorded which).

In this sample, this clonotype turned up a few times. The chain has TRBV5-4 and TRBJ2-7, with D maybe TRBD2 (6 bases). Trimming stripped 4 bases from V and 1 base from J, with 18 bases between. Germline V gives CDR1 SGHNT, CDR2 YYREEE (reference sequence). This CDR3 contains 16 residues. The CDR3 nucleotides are TGTGCCAGCAGCCGTACCGGGACTGCCACGTCCTACGAGCAGTACTTC. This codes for CASSRTGTATSYEQYF.

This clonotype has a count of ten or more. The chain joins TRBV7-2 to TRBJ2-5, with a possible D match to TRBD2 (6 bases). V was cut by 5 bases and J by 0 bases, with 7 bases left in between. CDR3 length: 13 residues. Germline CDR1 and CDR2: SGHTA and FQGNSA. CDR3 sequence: CASSRGYQETQYF. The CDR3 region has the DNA TGTGCCAGCAGCCGGGGGTACCAAGAGACCCAGTACTTC.

The CDR3, as DNA: TGCGCCAGCAGCTTGGCCGGTCCGGTCAATGAGCAGTTCTTC. Its protein product is CASSLAGPVNEQFF. The chain combines TRBV5-1 with TRBJ2-1; D gene unclear. Per the germline V gene, CDR1 is SGHRS and CDR2 is YFSETQ. The CDR3 is made up of 14 amino acids. V lost 0 bases to trimming and J lost 6 bases, with 10 bases between them.

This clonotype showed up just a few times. CDR3 bases: TGCGCCAGCAGTGAGTCTACGGTTACCAATGAGCAGTTCTTC. Amino acid sequence: CASSESTVTNEQFF. The V and J genes are TRBV10-1 and TRBJ2-1; no clear D. Trimming cost V 0 bases and J 6 bases, with 9 bases left between them. Germline V gene lookup returns CDR1 WNHNN and CDR2 SYGVQD (reference sequence). The CDR3 spans 14 residues.

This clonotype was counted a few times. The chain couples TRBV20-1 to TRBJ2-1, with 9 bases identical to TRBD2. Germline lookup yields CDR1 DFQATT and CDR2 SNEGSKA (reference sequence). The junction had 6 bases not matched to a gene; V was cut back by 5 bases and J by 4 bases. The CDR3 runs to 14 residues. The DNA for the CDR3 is TGCAGTGCTCCCCCGGGACTAGCTTACAATGAGCAGTTCTTC. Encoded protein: CSAPPGLAYNEQFF.

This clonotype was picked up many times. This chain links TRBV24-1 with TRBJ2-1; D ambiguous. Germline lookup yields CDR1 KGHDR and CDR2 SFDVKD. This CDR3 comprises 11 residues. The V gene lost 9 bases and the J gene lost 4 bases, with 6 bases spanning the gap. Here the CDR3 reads CATGPYNEQFF. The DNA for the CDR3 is TGTGCCACCGGCCCGTACAATGAGCAGTTCTTC.

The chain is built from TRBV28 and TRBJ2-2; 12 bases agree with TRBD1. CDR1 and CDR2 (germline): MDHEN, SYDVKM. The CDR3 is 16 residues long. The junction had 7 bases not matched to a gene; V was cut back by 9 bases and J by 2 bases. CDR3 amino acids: CASRDRGRENTGELFF. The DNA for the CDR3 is TGTGCCAGTAGGGACAGGGGGCGCGAAAACACCGGGGAGCTGTTTTTT.

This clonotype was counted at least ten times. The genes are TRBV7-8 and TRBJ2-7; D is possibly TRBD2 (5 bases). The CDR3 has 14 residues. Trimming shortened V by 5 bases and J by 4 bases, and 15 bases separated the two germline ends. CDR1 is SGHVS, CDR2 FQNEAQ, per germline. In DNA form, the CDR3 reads TGTGCCAGCAGCCAACACTGGGAGAGATACGAGCAGTACTTC. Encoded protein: CASSQHWERYEQYF.

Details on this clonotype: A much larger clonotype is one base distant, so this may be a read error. The CDR3 reads CASNLRGHSCEQYF. The CDR3 DNA sequence: TGTGCCAGCAACCTTCGGGGACACTCCTGCGAGCAGTACTTC. The chain couples TRBV12-3 or TRBV12-4 to TRBJ2-7; perhaps TRBD1 as D (6 bases). The CDR3 length is 14 residues.

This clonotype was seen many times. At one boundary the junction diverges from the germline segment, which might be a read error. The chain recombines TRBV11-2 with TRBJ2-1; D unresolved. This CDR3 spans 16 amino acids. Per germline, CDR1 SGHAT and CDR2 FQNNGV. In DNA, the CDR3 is TGTGCCAGCAGCCCAAACCTCCTGGTCCGCTACAGTGAGCAGTTCTTC. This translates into CASSPNLLVRYSEQFF. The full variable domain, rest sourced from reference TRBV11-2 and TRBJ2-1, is EAGVAQSPRYKIIEKRQSVAFWCNPISGHATLYWYQQILGQGPKLLIQFQNNGVVDDSQLPKDRFSAERLKGVDSTLKIQPAKLEDSAVYLCASSPNLLVRYSEQFFGPGTRLTVL.

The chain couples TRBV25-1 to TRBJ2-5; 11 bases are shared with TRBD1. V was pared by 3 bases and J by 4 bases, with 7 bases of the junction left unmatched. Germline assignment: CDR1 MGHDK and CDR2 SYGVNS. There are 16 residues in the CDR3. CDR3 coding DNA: TGTGCCAGCAGTGACCGAGGGACAGGGGGGCGAGAGACCCAGTACTTC. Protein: CASSDRGTGGRETQYF.

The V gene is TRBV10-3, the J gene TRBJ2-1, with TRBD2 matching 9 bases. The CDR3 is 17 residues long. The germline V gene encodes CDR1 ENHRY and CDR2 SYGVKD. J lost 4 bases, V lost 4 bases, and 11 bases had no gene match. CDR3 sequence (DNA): TGTGCCATCAGTGGTGATAGTAGCGGGGGAGTTTACAATGAGCAGTTCTTC. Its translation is CAISGDSSGGVYNEQFF.

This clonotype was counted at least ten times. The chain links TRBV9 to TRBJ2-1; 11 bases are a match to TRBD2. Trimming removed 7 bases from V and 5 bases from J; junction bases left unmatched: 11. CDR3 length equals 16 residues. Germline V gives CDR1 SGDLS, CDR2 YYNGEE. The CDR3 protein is CASGLRGSGRDNEQFF. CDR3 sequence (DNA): TGTGCCAGCGGCTTACGAGGTAGCGGGAGGGACAATGAGCAGTTCTTC.

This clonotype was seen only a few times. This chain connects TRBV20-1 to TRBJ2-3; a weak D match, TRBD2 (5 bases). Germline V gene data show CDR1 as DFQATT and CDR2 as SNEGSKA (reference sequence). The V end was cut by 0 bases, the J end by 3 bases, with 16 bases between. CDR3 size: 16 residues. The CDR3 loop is CSARDIGGVATDTQYF. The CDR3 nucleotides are TGCAGTGCTAGAGATATAGGAGGAGTAGCAACAGATACGCAGTATTTT.

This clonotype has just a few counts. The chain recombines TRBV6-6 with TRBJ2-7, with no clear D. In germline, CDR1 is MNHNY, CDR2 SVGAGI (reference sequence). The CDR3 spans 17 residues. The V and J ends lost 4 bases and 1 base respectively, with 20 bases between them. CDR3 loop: CASSLSWVSDLSYEQYF. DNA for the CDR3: TGTGCCAGCAGTTTATCCTGGGTCTCCGATTTATCCTACGAGCAGTACTTC.

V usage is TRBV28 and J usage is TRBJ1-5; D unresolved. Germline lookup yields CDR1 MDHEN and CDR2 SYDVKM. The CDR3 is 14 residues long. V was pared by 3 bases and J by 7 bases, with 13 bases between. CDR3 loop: CASSFMGSTQPQHF. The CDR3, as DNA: TGTGCCAGCAGTTTTATGGGTTCTACCCAGCCCCAGCATTTT.

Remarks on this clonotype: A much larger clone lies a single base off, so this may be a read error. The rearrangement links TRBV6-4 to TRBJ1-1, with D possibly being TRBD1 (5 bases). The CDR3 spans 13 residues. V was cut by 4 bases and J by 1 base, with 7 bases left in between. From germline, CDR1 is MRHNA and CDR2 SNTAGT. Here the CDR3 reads CASSGQPNTEAFF. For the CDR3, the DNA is TGTGCCAGCAGTGGACAGCCGAACACTGAAGCTTTCTTT.